These T cell receptor beta chains were read from a single sample in a study of cytomegalovirus exposure and HLA in healthy donors. Method: immunoSEQ multiplex PCR; TCRdb's copy keeps in-frame clones and lacks some. The data contain about 140,000 clones, 75% to 80% of them seen just once; the ten biggest clones take up 2%. What was sequenced was PBMCs. The origin of the receptors is a man in his thirties or forties in good health and CMV-seronegative. CDR3s include the opening cysteine and the closing phenylalanine or tryptophan. D genes are given only for firm matches. The listing skips clone size in some rows; elsewhere it reads once, few, many or a size class.

V gene: TRBV6-5
D gene: TRBD1
J gene: TRBJ1-1
clone size: once
CDR3 DNA: TGTGCCAGCAGTCTTATGGACAGGGGGACCACTGAAGCTTTCTTT
CDR3 protein: CASSLMDRGTTEAFF

V gene: TRBV5-1
D gene: .
J gene: TRBJ2-5
clone size: .
CDR3 DNA: TGCGCCAGCAGGGTGGGCTGGGAGCAAGAGACCCAGTACTTC
CDR3 protein: CASRVGWEQETQYF

V gene: TRBV30
D gene: .
J gene: TRBJ2-3
clone size: .
CDR3 DNA: TGTGCCTGGAGTGTACGGCGGAGGACAGATACGCAGTATTTT
CDR3 protein: CAWSVRRRTDTQYF

V gene: TRBV18
D gene: .
J gene: TRBJ1-5
clone size: .
CDR3 DNA: TGTGCCAGCTCACGAGACAATATTCAGCCCCAGCATTTT
CDR3 protein: CASSRDNIQPQHF

V gene: TRBV6-1
D gene: TRBD2
J gene: TRBJ2-7
clone size: few
CDR3 DNA: TGTGCCAGCATTGCGGGAGATTCAGGCCCCTACGAGCAGTACTTC
CDR3 protein: CASIAGDSGPYEQYF

V gene: TRBV5-1
D gene: .
J gene: TRBJ2-1
clone size: .
CDR3 DNA: TGCGCCAGCAGCTTGTTAGCGGACTCCTACAATGAGCAGTTCTTC
CDR3 protein: CASSLLADSYNEQFF

V gene: TRBV29-1
D gene: TRBD1
J gene: TRBJ1-3
clone size: few
CDR3 DNA: TGCAGCGTCAGGGGGCTCGGTGGAAACACCATATATTTT
CDR3 protein: CSVRGLGGNTIYF

V gene: TRBV6-5
D gene: TRBD2
J gene: TRBJ2-7
clone size: .
CDR3 DNA: TGTGCCAGCGCCCGGGGGACTACGTACGAGCAGTACTTC
CDR3 protein: CASARGTTYEQYF

V gene: TRBV2
D gene: TRBD2
J gene: TRBJ2-2
clone size: .
CDR3 DNA: TGTGCCAGCAGTCTAGCGGGAACTACCGGGGAGCTGTTTTTT
CDR3 protein: CASSLAGTTGELFF

V gene: TRBV9
D gene: TRBD2
J gene: TRBJ2-3
clone size: once
CDR3 DNA: TGTGCCAGCAGCCCCAACCTCGGGGGGTATGTGACAGATACGCAGTATTTT
CDR3 protein: CASSPNLGGYVTDTQYF

V gene: TRBV10-3
D gene: .
J gene: TRBJ1-4
clone size: .
CDR3 DNA: TGTGCCATCAGTGAGGGCCGGGGTTCCTCACGCGAACTGTTTTTT
CDR3 protein: CAISEGRGSSRELFF

V gene: TRBV2
D gene: TRBD2
J gene: TRBJ2-7
clone size: .
CDR3 DNA: TGTGCCAGCAGCCCTAGTAGCGGGAGCGTCTACGAGCAGTACTTC
CDR3 protein: CASSPSSGSVYEQYF

V gene: TRBV9
D gene: TRBD1
J gene: TRBJ1-2
clone size: .
CDR3 DNA: TGTGCCAGCAGCGCTACAGGGGGAGCTAACTATGGCTACACCTTC
CDR3 protein: CASSATGGANYGYTF

V gene: TRBV7-8
D gene: .
J gene: TRBJ2-1
clone size: .
CDR3 DNA: TGTGCCAGCAGCTCCAGCTACGGGACTTCAGGGCAGTTCTTC
CDR3 protein: CASSSSYGTSGQFF

V gene: TRBV29-1
D gene: .
J gene: TRBJ2-3
clone size: .
CDR3 DNA: TGCAGCGTTGACGAGGCCCCCACAGATACGCAGTATTTT
CDR3 protein: CSVDEAPTDTQYF

V gene: TRBV4-2
D gene: TRBD1
J gene: TRBJ2-1
clone size: .
CDR3 DNA: TGTGCCTGCTCCGGGACAGGGGAGATCAATGAGCAGTTCTTC
CDR3 protein: CACSGTGEINEQFF

V gene: TRBV5-1
D gene: .
J gene: TRBJ2-2
clone size: .
CDR3 DNA: TGCGCCAGCAGCTTCAACAACAGGGAGATGTCCACCGGGGAGCTGTTTTTT
CDR3 protein: CASSFNNREMSTGELFF

V gene: TRBV18
D gene: TRBD1
J gene: TRBJ2-7
clone size: .
CDR3 DNA: TGTGCCAGCTCACTGAGGACAGGGGACTACGAGCAGTACTTC
CDR3 protein: CASSLRTGDYEQYF

V gene: TRBV9
D gene: TRBD1
J gene: TRBJ2-1
clone size: once
CDR3 DNA: TGTGCCAGCAGTCTAGACTACAGGGGAGACAATGAGCAGTTCTTC
CDR3 protein: CASSLDYRGDNEQFF

V gene: TRBV19
D gene: TRBD1
J gene: TRBJ2-7
clone size: few
CDR3 DNA: TGTGCCAGTAGGCCACAGGGGGCTGCGTACGAGCAGTACTTC
CDR3 protein: CASRPQGAAYEQYF

V gene: TRBV13
D gene: .
J gene: TRBJ1-1
clone size: .
CDR3 DNA: TGTGCCAGCAGCCGAGAGGCGGGTGCCACTGAAGCTTTCTTT
CDR3 protein: CASSREAGATEAFF

V gene: TRBV28
D gene: TRBD2
J gene: TRBJ2-2
clone size: .
CDR3 DNA: TGTGCCAGCAGTCCCCGGGGAGCGGGGGCCACCGGGGAGCTGTTTTTT
CDR3 protein: CASSPRGAGATGELFF

V gene: TRBV9
D gene: TRBD1
J gene: TRBJ1-1
clone size: .
CDR3 DNA: TGTGCCAGCAGCGTGGGACAGATGAACACTGAAGCTTTCTTT
CDR3 protein: CASSVGQMNTEAFF

V gene: TRBV7-8
D gene: .
J gene: TRBJ2-1
clone size: .
CDR3 DNA: TGTGCCAGCAGCAAATCTACGGGAGACGGCTACAATGAGCAGTTCTTC
CDR3 protein: CASSKSTGDGYNEQFF

V gene: TRBV19
D gene: TRBD1
J gene: TRBJ1-4
clone size: .
CDR3 DNA: TGTGCCAGTGGGACAGGGAGAAAACTGTTTTTT
CDR3 protein: CASGTGRKLFF

V gene: TRBV6-4
D gene: .
J gene: TRBJ2-1
clone size: few
CDR3 DNA: TGTGCCAGCAGTGACGGGAGCTCCTACAATGAGCAGTTCTTC
CDR3 protein: CASSDGSSYNEQFF

V gene: TRBV29-1
D gene: TRBD1
J gene: TRBJ2-3
clone size: few
CDR3 DNA: TGCAGCGTTGGACAGGGTTACACAGATACGCAGTATTTT
CDR3 protein: CSVGQGYTDTQYF

V gene: TRBV6-1
D gene: .
J gene: TRBJ2-6
clone size: .
CDR3 DNA: TGTGCCAGCGCTCTAGATAGCTCTGGGGCCAACGTCCTGACTTTC
CDR3 protein: CASALDSSGANVLTF

V gene: TRBV19
D gene: .
J gene: TRBJ2-1
clone size: .
CDR3 DNA: TGTGCCAGTAGGAGTTGGAGCTCCTACAATGAGCAGTTCTTC
CDR3 protein: CASRSWSSYNEQFF

V gene: TRBV10-3
D gene: .
J gene: TRBJ2-7
clone size: .
CDR3 DNA: TGTGCCATCAGTGAGTCGAGGGACACCTACGAGCAGTACTTC
CDR3 protein: CAISESRDTYEQYF

V gene: TRBV29-1
D gene: TRBD1
J gene: TRBJ1-1
clone size: once
CDR3 DNA: TGCAGCGTTGGTTACAGGGGCACTGAAGCTTTCTTT
CDR3 protein: CSVGYRGTEAFF

V gene: TRBV5-4
D gene: .
J gene: TRBJ1-1
clone size: .
CDR3 DNA: TGTGCCAGCAGCCCAGACAGGACTCAGAACACTGAAGCTTTCTTT
CDR3 protein: CASSPDRTQNTEAFF

V gene: TRBV9
D gene: .
J gene: TRBJ2-3
clone size: .
CDR3 DNA: TGTGCCAGCAGCGTAGGACTAGGCCCGGGCACAGATACGCAGTATTTT
CDR3 protein: CASSVGLGPGTDTQYF

V gene: TRBV19
D gene: TRBD1
J gene: TRBJ2-3
clone size: .
CDR3 DNA: TGTGCCAGTATTGACCCGGGACAGGGGTTGGATACGCAGTATTTT
CDR3 protein: CASIDPGQGLDTQYF

V gene: TRBV18
D gene: .
J gene: TRBJ2-5
clone size: .
CDR3 DNA: TGTGCCAGCTCACCAGGAGAGAAGACCCAGTACTTC
CDR3 protein: CASSPGEKTQYF

V gene: TRBV28
D gene: TRBD2
J gene: TRBJ2-1
clone size: .
CDR3 DNA: TGTGCCAGCGGGGGAGGGGCGGGATTGTTCCATGAGCAGTTCTTC
CDR3 protein: CASGGGAGLFHEQFF

V gene: TRBV28
D gene: TRBD2
J gene: TRBJ2-3
clone size: once
CDR3 DNA: TGTGCCAGCAGTCACCCGGGACTAGCGGGAGGAACAGATACGCAGTATTTT
CDR3 protein: CASSHPGLAGGTDTQYF